This TCR beta chain was recovered during a study of blood T cell repertoires in COVID-19. As handled by the study authors: Estimation of nucleated cell counts was performed using reference gene primer amplification. Assay used: immunoSEQ multiplex PCR; TCRdb lists only in-frame clones, some missing. V and J calls and clone size follow that table, whereas D and trimming were derived from the DNA. The sample carries just under 45,000 clones, roughly nine tenths recorded once. Germline CDR1 reads SGHDT; CDR2 reads YYEEEE. V lost 4 bases and J 4 bases, leaving 11 bases between the germline ends. This CDR3 has 13 residues.

The sequenced material came from peripheral blood. This receptor was taken from an elderly woman in a cohort sampled during active or convalescent COVID-19. The gene calls are TRBV5-6 and TRBJ1-2, with D hard to call. CDR3 coding DNA: TGTGCCAGCAGCGCGGGTACAGCCTATGGCTACACCTTC. Its protein product is CASSAGTAYGYTF.